The 23 T cell receptor beta chains given below trace back to one sample, sequenced in a study of CD8+ T cells in alopecia areata. Investigators isolated RNA and reverse transcribed it into cDNA to act as the sequencing template. Some clones are missing from TCRdb's copy, which holds only in-frame ones; the method was immunoSEQ multiplex PCR. The sample consists of about 97,000 clones, about two fifths of them appearing once. The sequencing sample was made of CD4+ T cells sorted from blood. These receptor sequences come from a human donor with alopecia areata.

This sequence joins TRBV6-1 and TRBJ1-1; perhaps TRBD1 as D (5 bases). Germline CDR1 is MNHNS and CDR2 is SASEGT. The CDR3 contains 15 residues. Trimming cost V 4 bases and J 1 base, with 13 bases left between them. CDR3 protein: CASSVTGRTNTEAFF. CDR3 in DNA: TGTGCCAGCAGTGTTACGGGACGGACGAACACTGAAGCTTTCTTT.

As regards this clone: The same CDR3 also results from other DNA sequences found in this sample. This chain links TRBV19 with TRBJ2-3, with D unresolved. The CDR3 length is 13 residues. With 3 bases removed from V and 1 base from J, the gap between germline ends came to 5 bases. Germline CDR1 is LNHDA and CDR2 is SQIVND (reference sequence). The CDR3 nucleotides read TGTGCCAGTAGTATGAGCGGCACAGATACGCAGTATTTT. Translated, it gives CASSMSGTDTQYF.

This rearrangement joins TRBV7-2 to TRBJ1-6; a possible D gene is TRBD1 (5 bases). The V end lost 3 bases, the J end lost 0 bases, and 9 bases lay between the germline ends. The CDR3 spans 16 residues. Germline CDR1 SGHTA, CDR2 FQGNSA. This CDR3 is CASSLGVSSYNSPLHF. CDR3 DNA: TGTGCCAGCAGCTTGGGGGTGAGCTCCTATAATTCACCCCTCCACTTT. The full variable domain, its missing parts supplied by reference TRBV7-2 and TRBJ1-6, is GAGVSQSPSNKVTEKGKDVELRCDPISGHTALYWYRQSLGQGLEFLIYFQGNSAPDKSGLPSDRFSAERTGGSVSTLTIQRTQQEDSAVYLCASSLGVSSYNSPLHFGNGTRLTVT.

This clone was observed a handful of times. The chain carries TRBV7-7 and TRBJ2-5; D remains unclear. The length of the CDR3 is 14 residues. CDR1 and CDR2 from the germline V gene are SSHAT and FNYEAQ (reference sequence). Between the trimmed V and J ends, which lost 5 bases and 1 base, there was a span of 11 bases. The CDR3 protein is CASSTHSSQETQYF. The DNA for the CDR3 is TGTGCCAGCAGCACTCATTCCTCCCAAGAGACCCAGTACTTC.

The rearrangement uses TRBV5-1 and TRBJ2-1; perhaps TRBD2 as D (6 bases). The CDR3 loop spans 17 amino acids. V lost 0 bases, J lost 0 bases, and 13 bases lay in between. Germline lookup yields CDR1 SGHRS and CDR2 YFSETQ. CDR3 in amino acids: CASSLAGGLSSYNEQFF. As DNA, the CDR3 is TGCGCCAGCAGCTTGGCCGGGGGACTGAGCTCCTACAATGAGCAGTTCTTC.

This clone was counted only a few times. This chain connects TRBV7-2 to TRBJ2-5, with TRBD1 matching over 7 bases. The ends lost 5 bases at V and 5 bases at J; junction bases unmatched: 5. CDR3 length: 13 residues. Germline lookup yields CDR1 SGHTA and CDR2 FQGNSA. The CDR3 DNA follows: TGTGCCAGCAGCCCAGGACAGGTGGAGACCCAGTACTTC. It translates to CASSPGQVETQYF.

This chain joins TRBV9 and TRBJ2-1; D is possibly TRBD2 (5 bases). Per germline, CDR1 SGDLS and CDR2 YYNGEE. V lost 0 bases and J lost 6, with 19 bases in between. This CDR3 comprises 17 residues. CDR3 nucleotides: TGTGCCAGCAGCGTAGCTACGGCGGGCCGAAGACTCAATGAGCAGTTCTTC. Translating it yields CASSVATAGRRLNEQFF.

This clone was found a few times. This sequence joins TRBV4-2 and TRBJ2-5; D remains unclear. This CDR3 is 15 amino acids long. With 1 base removed from V and 1 base from J, the gap between germline ends came to 10 bases. Germline CDR1 and CDR2: LGHNA and YNFKEQ. The CDR3 DNA is TGTGCCAGCAGCCAAGTTCGCACTCTCCAAGAGACCCAGTACTTC. It specifies CASSQVRTLQETQYF.

This clone was seen a few times. The chain uses TRBV23-1 and TRBJ2-7; TRBD1 might be the D (7 bases). TRBV23-1 is treated as an ORF (open reading frame) with a function not yet certain. CDR3 length: 15 amino acids. The V and J ends lost 0 bases and 1 base respectively, with 10 bases between them. CDR3 in DNA: TGCGCCAGCAGTCAATCGGAGGGGGCGTCCTACGAGCAGTACTTC. Protein product: CASSQSEGASYEQYF.

This clone occurred a few times. The gene calls are TRBV29-1 and TRBJ2-6; no clear D. CDR1 is SQVTM, CDR2 ANQGSEA, per germline. CDR3 length: 14 residues. V was cut by 4 bases and J by 0 bases, with 7 bases left in between. CDR3 loop: CSVGGTSGANVLTF. CDR3 sequence (DNA): TGCAGCGTTGGGGGAACCTCTGGGGCCAACGTCCTGACTTTC.

This clone was recorded a few times. CDR3 protein: CSVTETGNEQYF. Here the CDR3 DNA reads TGCAGCGTTACCGAGACAGGGAACGAGCAGTACTTC. V and J are TRBV29-1 and TRBJ2-7; 7 nucleotides line up with TRBD1. Germline CDR1 is SQVTM and CDR2 is ANQGSEA. Losses at the gene ends were 5 bases for V and 5 bases for J; bases not matched to a gene: 6. CDR3 length equals 12 residues.

The chain combines TRBV20-1 with TRBJ1-5; no firm D call. Germline assignment: CDR1 DFQATT and CDR2 SNEGSKA (reference sequence). V lost 4 bases, J lost 5 bases, and 6 bases lay in between. There are 11 residues in the CDR3. For the CDR3, the DNA is TGCAGTGCTATGTACGATCAGCCCCAGCATTTT. Protein product: CSAMYDQPQHF.

In nucleotides, the CDR3 is TGCAGTGCCATTCGGACAGGAGAAGCTTTCTTT. Amino acids: CSAIRTGEAFF. The chain combines TRBV20-1 with TRBJ1-1; TRBD1 agrees at 7 bases. The CDR3 has 11 residues. Trimming took 6 bases from V and 8 from J; bases not matched to a gene: 6. The germline V gene has CDR1 DFQATT and CDR2 SNEGSKA (reference sequence).

This sequence joins TRBV6-6 and TRBJ2-1; 9 nucleotides agree with TRBD1. Looked up from germline, CDR1 is MNHNY and CDR2 is SVGAGI (reference sequence). The V gene end was trimmed by 1 base and the J gene end by 13 bases; junction bases not matched to a gene: 2. The CDR3 covers 12 residues. In DNA, the CDR3 is TGTGCCAGCAGTTACTGGGACAGGGTACAGTTCTTC. Translation gives CASSYWDRVQFF.

V and J are TRBV7-8 and TRBJ2-2, with D perhaps matching TRBD1 or TRBD2 (6 bases each). The CDR3 covers 13 residues. The ends were cut back, 6 bases at V and 4 bases at J, with 9 bases in the middle. Per the germline V gene, CDR1 is SGHVS and CDR2 is FQNEAQ. The chain's CDR3 is CASRQGGTGELFF. DNA for the CDR3: TGTGCCAGCAGACAGGGAGGCACCGGGGAGCTGTTTTTT. Looking up the rest from reference TRBV7-8 and TRBJ2-2 gives the full variable domain: GAGVSQSPRYKVAKRGQDVALRCDPISGHVSLFWYQQALGQGPEFLTYFQNEAQLDKSGLPSDRFFAERPEGSVSTLKIQRTQQEDSAVYLCASRQGGTGELFFGEGSRLTVL.

The chain is built from TRBV20-1 and TRBJ1-1; D ambiguous. This CDR3 comprises 11 residues. Between the trimmed V and J ends, which lost 2 bases and 5 bases, there was a span of 6 bases. CDR1 is DFQATT and CDR2 is SNEGSKA in the germline V gene (reference sequence). Written as DNA, the CDR3 is TGCAGTGCTAGAAGGCAGACTGAAGCTTTCTTT. It specifies CSARRQTEAFF.

J is TRBJ1-2 and V is TRBV7-2; maybe TRBD1 (6 bases). Deletions cut 5 bases from V and 7 bases from J, with 14 bases between. This CDR3 has 13 amino acids. Per the germline V gene, CDR1 is SGHTA and CDR2 is FQGNSA. The DNA of the CDR3 is TGTGCCAGCAGCACCCGGGACAATGGTGGCTACACCTTC. It encodes CASSTRDNGGYTF.

The chain links TRBV4-1 to TRBJ1-2; D is possibly TRBD1 (5 bases). V shed 3 bases and J shed 8 bases, with 19 bases lying between them. The CDR3 runs 15 residues. CDR1 and CDR2 (germline): MGHRA, YSYEKL. CDR3 in amino acids: CASSHLTSAGGGYTF. In DNA, the CDR3 is TGCGCCAGCAGCCACCTCACGTCAGCGGGGGGAGGCTACACCTTC.

This clone occurred a few times. The chain joins TRBV9 to TRBJ2-3, with D possibly matching TRBD1 (7 bases). V lost 4 bases and J 8 bases, leaving 11 bases between the germline ends. CDR1 is SGDLS, CDR2 YYNGEE, per germline. The CDR3 loop spans 12 amino acids. The chain's CDR3 is CASSIQGGTQYF. CDR3 DNA: TGTGCCAGCAGCATCCAGGGGGGTACGCAGTATTTT.

The V call is TRBV5-6, the J call TRBJ1-2, with 9 bases identical to TRBD1. This CDR3 has 14 amino acids. CDR1 and CDR2 from the germline V gene are SGHDT and YYEEEE. V gave up 7 bases and J gave up 3 bases; unmatched junction bases: 7. CDR3 sequence: CASCRDRAYYGYTF. The CDR3 DNA is TGTGCCAGCTGCCGGGACAGGGCCTACTATGGCTACACCTTC.

The J gene is TRBJ2-4, the V gene TRBV11-2; D might be TRBD1 or TRBD2, each matching 5 bases. This CDR3 is 16 amino acids long. V was trimmed by 6 bases and J by 2 bases, leaving 17 bases between them. Germline lookup yields CDR1 SGHAT and CDR2 FQNNGV. CDR3 DNA sequence: TGTGCCAGCAGTTCAGCGGCAGGGTTAACCAAAAACATTCAGTACTTC. Its translation is CASSSAAGLTKNIQYF.

The chain links TRBV30 to TRBJ1-5; D uncertain. The germline V gene encodes CDR1 GTSNPN and CDR2 SVGIG (reference sequence). V dropped 0 bases and J dropped 4 bases, with 10 bases sitting between them. The CDR3 totals 14 residues. The CDR3: CAWSVVMGNQPQHF. The CDR3 DNA sequence: TGTGCCTGGAGTGTAGTAATGGGGAATCAGCCCCAGCATTTT.

The sample holds many counts of this clone. The chain carries TRBV7-9 and TRBJ2-7; TRBD1 or TRBD2 may be the D gene (5 bases each). The CDR3 is 15 residues long. Germline V gene sequence: CDR1 SEHNR, CDR2 FQNEAQ (reference sequence). Trimming took 4 bases from V and 3 from J, leaving 16 bases between them. The CDR3 here is CASSYHGTDIYEQYF. CDR3 nucleotide sequence: TGTGCCAGCAGCTATCACGGGACCGATATCTACGAGCAGTACTTC.